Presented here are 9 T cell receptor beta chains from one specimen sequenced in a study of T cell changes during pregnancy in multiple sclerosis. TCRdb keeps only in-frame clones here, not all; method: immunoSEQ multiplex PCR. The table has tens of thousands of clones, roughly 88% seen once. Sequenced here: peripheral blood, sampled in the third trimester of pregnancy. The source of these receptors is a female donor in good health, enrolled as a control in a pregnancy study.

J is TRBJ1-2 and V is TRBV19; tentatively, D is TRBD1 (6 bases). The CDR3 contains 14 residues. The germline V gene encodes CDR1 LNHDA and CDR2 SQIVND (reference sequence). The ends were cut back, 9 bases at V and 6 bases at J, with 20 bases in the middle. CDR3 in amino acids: CASHQRGGHDGYTF. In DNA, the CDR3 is TGTGCCAGCCACCAGAGGGGGGGGCATGATGGCTACACCTTC. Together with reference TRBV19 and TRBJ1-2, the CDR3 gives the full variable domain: DGGITQSPKYLFRKEGQNVTLSCEQNLNHDAMYWYRQDPGQGLRLIYYSQIVNDFQKGDIAEGYSVSREKKESFPLTVTSAQKNPTAFYLCASHQRGGHDGYTFGSGTRLTVV.

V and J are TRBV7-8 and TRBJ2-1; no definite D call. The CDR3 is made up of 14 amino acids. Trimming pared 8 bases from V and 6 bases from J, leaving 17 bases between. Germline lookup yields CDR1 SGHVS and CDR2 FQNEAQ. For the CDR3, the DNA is TGTGCCAGCTTAAATCAGGCCCATTCCAATGAGCAGTTCTTC. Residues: CASLNQAHSNEQFF.

This CDR3 is CASSTDPGLAETQYF. The CDR3 nucleotides read TGCGCCAGCAGTACGGACCCGGGACTAGCAGAGACCCAGTACTTC. The rearrangement joins TRBV5-1 to TRBJ2-5; 9 bases align to TRBD2. Germline V gene sequence: CDR1 SGHRS, CDR2 YFSETQ. This CDR3 spans 15 amino acids. V lost 5 bases and J lost 4; bases outside the gene matches: 9.

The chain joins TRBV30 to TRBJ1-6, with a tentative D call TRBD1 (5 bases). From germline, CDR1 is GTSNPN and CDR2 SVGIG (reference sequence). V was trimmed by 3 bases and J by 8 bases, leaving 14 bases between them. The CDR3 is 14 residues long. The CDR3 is CAWRGGGDYSPLHF. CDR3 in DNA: TGTGCCTGGAGGGGGGGAGGGGATTATTCACCCCTCCACTTT.

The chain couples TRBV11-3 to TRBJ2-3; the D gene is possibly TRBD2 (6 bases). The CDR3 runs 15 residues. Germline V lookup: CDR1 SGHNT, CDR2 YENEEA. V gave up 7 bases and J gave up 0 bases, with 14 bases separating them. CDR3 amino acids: CASTQGGGSTDTQYF. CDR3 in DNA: TGTGCCAGCACCCAGGGAGGCGGGAGCACAGATACGCAGTATTTT.

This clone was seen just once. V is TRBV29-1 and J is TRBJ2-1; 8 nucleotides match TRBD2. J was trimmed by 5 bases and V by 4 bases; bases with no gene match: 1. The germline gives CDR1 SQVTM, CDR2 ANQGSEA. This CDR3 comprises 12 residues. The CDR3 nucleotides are TGCAGCGTTGGGACTAGCCACAATGAGCAGTTCTTC. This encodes CSVGTSHNEQFF.

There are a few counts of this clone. This CDR3 is CATQGQQDSPLHF. The CDR3 DNA reads TGTGCCACACAGGGACAGCAGGATTCACCCCTCCACTTT. The chain joins TRBV10-3 to TRBJ1-6; 7 nucleotides match TRBD1. Germline V CDR1 and CDR2: ENHRY, SYGVKD. V was pared by 10 bases and J by 8 bases, with 8 bases of the junction left unmatched. The CDR3 is 13 amino acids.

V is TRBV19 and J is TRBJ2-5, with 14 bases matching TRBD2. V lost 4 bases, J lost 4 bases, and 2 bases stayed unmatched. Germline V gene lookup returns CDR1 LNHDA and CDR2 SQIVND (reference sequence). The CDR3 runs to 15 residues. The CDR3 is CASSTGTSGRETQYF. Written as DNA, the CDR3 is TGTGCCAGTAGTACCGGGACTAGCGGGAGAGAGACCCAGTACTTC. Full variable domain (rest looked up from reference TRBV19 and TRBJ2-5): DGGITQSPKYLFRKEGQNVTLSCEQNLNHDAMYWYRQDPGQGLRLIYYSQIVNDFQKGDIAEGYSVSREKKESFPLTVTSAQKNPTAFYLCASSTGTSGRETQYFGPGTRLLVL.

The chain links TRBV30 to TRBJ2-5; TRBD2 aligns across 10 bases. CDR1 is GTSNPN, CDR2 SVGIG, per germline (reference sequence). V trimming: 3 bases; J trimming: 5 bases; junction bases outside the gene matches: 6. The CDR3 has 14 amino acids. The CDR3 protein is CAWRVAGGRETQYF. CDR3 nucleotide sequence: TGTGCCTGGAGGGTAGCGGGGGGACGGGAGACCCAGTACTTC.